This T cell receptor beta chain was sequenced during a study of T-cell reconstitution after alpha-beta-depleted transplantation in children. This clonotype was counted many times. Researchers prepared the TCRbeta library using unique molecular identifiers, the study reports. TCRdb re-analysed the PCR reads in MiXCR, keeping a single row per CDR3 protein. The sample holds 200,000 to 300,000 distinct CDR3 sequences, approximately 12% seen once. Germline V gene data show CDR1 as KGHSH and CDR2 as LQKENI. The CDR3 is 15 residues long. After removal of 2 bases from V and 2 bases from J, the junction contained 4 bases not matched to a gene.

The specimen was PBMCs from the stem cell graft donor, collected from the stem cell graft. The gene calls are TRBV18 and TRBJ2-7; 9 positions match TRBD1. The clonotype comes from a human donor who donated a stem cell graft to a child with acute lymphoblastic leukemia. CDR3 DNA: TGTGCCAGCTCACCAGGACAGGGGAGTCCCTACGAGCAGTACTTC. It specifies CASSPGQGSPYEQYF.